The source of this TCR beta chain is a study of cytomegalovirus exposure and HLA in healthy donors. PCR was performed using 60 Vbeta and 13 Jbeta primers. TCRdb keeps only in-frame clones here, not all; method: immunoSEQ multiplex PCR. This sample has about 160,000 clones, with around 83% found just once. As concerns this clone: Its antigen is still unknown.

Study-level findings and limits: As immune exposure information, only CMV serostatus was available.

Trimming took 0 bases from V and 6 from J; bases not matched to a gene: 4. In germline, CDR1 is GTSNPN, CDR2 SVGIG (reference sequence). This CDR3 region has 17 residues. This clonotype originated in a girl aged 2 to 9 in good health and CMV-seropositive. The rearrangement links TRBV30 to TRBJ2-2; 16 bases agree with TRBD2. The source material was PBMCs. The DNA of the CDR3 is TGTGCCTGGAGTGTGGGACTAGCGGGAGGGCTCGCCGGGGAGCTGTTTTTT. It translates to CAWSVGLAGGLAGELFF.